This T cell receptor beta chain appears in the sequencing data of a study of Ad26.COV2.S vaccination and SARS-CoV-2 variants. Looking at the study overall: A COV1001 Ad26.COV2.S trial-arm participant provided the sample.

V was shortened by 4 bases and J by 11 bases, with 20 bases between the two germline ends. In germline, CDR1 is SEHNR, CDR2 FQNEAQ (reference sequence). This CDR3 has 15 residues. Sequencing was performed with immunoSEQ multiplex PCR; in TCRdb, only in-frame clones are kept and a portion is missing. The sample lists approximately 410,000 clones; 85% to 90% were seen once. Treatment in this sample: some 20 received Ad26.COV2.S at low or high dose, single or two shots; 5 received placebo; per-sample allocation not given. Day 63 after the first vaccine or placebo injection was the time point for sampling.

The V and J genes are TRBV7-9 and TRBJ1-4; D not certain. The sample consisted of peripheral blood, taken in a trial of Ad26.COV2.S vaccine versus placebo. This sequence was found in a person between 18 and 65 years old who received the Ad26.COV2.S COVID-19 vaccine or a placebo. The DNA of the CDR3 is TGTGCCAGCAGCTCGGGGATAGCGGCCATGGGGAAACTGTTTTTT. Its translation: CASSSGIAAMGKLFF.